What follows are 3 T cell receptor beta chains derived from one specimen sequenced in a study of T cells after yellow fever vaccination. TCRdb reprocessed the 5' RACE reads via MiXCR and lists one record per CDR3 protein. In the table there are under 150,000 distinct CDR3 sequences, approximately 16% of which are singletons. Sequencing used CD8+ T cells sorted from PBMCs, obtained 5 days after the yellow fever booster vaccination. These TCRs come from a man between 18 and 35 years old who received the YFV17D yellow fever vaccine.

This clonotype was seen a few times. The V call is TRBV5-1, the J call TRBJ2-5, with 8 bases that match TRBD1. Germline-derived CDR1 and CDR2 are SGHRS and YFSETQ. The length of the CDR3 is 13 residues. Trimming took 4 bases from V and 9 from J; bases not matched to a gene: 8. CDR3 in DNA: TGCGCCAGCAGCGCCGCAGGGGGCGGCCCCCAGTACTTC. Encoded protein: CASSAAGGGPQYF. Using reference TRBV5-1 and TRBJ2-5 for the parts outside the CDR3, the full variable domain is KAGVTQTPRYLIKTRGQQVTLSCSPISGHRSVSWYQQTPGQGLQFLFEYFSETQRNKGNFPGRFSGRQFSNSRSEMNVSTLELGDSALYLCASSAAGGGPQYFGPGTRLLVL.

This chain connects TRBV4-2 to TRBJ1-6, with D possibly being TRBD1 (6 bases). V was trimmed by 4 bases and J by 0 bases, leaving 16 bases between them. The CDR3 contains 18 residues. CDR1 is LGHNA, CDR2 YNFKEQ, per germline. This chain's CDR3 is CASSRWVRGYSYNSPLHF. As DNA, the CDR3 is TGTGCCAGCAGCCGATGGGTCAGGGGCTACTCCTATAATTCACCCCTCCACTTT.

DNA of the CDR3: TGTGCCAGCAGTGACCCTCCCACGGACAGGGGACAGTACTTC. Amino acids: CASSDPPTDRGQYF. This chain joins TRBV2 and TRBJ2-7; 9 positions match TRBD1. The germline gives CDR1 SNHLY, CDR2 FYNNEI. V lost 3 bases to trimming and J lost 10 bases; unmatched junction nucleotides: 10. CDR3 size: 14 residues.